Here is one T cell receptor (beta chain) with its context. The sample comes from a study of cytotoxic CD8 clonotypes in ibrutinib-treated CLL. Per germline, CDR1 LGHNT and CDR2 FRNRAP. There are 13 residues in the CDR3. V dropped 6 bases and J dropped 7; count of bases not matched to a gene: 4. Here immunoSEQ multiplex PCR was the method, and the copy in TCRdb shows in-frame clones only, minus some. The sample includes 150,000 to 250,000 clones, approximately 72% of them seen just once. The sequencing used PBMCs, collected after 24 months of ibrutinib treatment. The chain carries TRBV12-5 and TRBJ2-1, with TRBD2 matching 9 bases. The clonotype was recovered from a human donor with chronic lymphocytic leukemia. The DNA for the CDR3 is TGTGCTAGTGGCCTAGCGGGACTGAATGAGCAGTTCTTC. This codes for CASGLAGLNEQFF.